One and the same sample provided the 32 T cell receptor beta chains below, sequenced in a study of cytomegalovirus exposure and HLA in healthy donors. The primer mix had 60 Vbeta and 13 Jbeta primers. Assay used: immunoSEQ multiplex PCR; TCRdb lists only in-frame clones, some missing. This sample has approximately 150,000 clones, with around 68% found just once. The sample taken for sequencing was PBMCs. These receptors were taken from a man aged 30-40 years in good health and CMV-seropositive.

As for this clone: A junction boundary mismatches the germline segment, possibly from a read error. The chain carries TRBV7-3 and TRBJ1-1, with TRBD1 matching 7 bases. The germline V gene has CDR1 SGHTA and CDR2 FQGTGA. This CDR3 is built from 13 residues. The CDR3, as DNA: TGTGCCAGCAGCTTGACAGGGAGCACTGCAGCTTTCTTT. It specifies CASSLTGSTAAFF.

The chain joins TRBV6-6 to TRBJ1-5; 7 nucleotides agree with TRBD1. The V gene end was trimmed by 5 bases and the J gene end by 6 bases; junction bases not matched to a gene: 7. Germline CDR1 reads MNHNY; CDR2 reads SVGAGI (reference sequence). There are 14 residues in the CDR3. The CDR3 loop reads CASSVTGVVQPQHF. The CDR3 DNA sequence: TGTGCCAGCAGTGTCACAGGGGTTGTTCAGCCCCAGCATTTT.

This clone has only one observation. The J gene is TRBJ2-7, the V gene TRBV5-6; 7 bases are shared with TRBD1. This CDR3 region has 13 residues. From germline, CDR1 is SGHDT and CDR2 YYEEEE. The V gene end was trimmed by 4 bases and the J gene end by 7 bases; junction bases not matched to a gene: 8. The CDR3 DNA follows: TGTGCCAGCAGCAAAGGGACAGCCCAGGAGCAGTACTTC. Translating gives CASSKGTAQEQYF.

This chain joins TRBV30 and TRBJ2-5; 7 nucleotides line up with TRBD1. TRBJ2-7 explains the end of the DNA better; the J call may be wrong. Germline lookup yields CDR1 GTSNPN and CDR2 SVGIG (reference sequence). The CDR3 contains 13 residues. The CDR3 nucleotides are TGTGCCTGGAGTAGGGACAGCTCCTACGAGCAGTACTTC. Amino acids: CAWSRDSSYEQYF.

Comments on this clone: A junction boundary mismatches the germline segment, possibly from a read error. In DNA, the CDR3 is TGTTCCAGCAGCTTGTCCGGGGACAGGGGATCGTCCGGGGAGCTGTTTTTT. Translating gives CSSSLSGDRGSSGELFF. V usage is TRBV7-9 and J usage is TRBJ2-2, with TRBD1 matching over 10 bases. Looked up from germline, CDR1 is SEHNR and CDR2 is FQNEAQ (reference sequence). This CDR3 contains 17 residues.

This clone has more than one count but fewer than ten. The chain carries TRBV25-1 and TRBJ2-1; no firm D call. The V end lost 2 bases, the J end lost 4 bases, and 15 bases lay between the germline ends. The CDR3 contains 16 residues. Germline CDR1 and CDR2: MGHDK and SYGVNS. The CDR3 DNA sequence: TGTGCCAGCAGTGAACCGGTGACTTTCCCTTACAATGAGCAGTTCTTC. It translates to CASSEPVTFPYNEQFF.

CDR3: CASSLLREMDEAFF. CDR3 sequence (DNA): TGTGCCAGCTCACTATTAAGGGAGATGGATGAAGCTTTCTTT. This chain joins TRBV18 and TRBJ1-1, with D unresolved. V gave up 4 bases and J gave up 7 bases, with 16 bases separating them. Germline CDR1 is KGHSH and CDR2 is LQKENI. The CDR3 covers 14 residues.

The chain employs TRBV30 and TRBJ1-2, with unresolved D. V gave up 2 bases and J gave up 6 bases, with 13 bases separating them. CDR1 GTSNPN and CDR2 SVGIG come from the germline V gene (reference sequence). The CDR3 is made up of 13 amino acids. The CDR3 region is CAWSRDLEDGYTF. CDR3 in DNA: TGTGCCTGGAGTCGTGATTTAGAGGATGGCTACACCTTC.

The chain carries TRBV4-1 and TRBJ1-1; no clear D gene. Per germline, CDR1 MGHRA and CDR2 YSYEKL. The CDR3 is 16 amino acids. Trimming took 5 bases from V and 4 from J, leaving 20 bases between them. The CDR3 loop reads CASSKGSAAFTTEAFF. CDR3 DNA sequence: TGCGCCAGCAGCAAAGGTAGCGCAGCGTTCACCACTGAAGCTTTCTTT.

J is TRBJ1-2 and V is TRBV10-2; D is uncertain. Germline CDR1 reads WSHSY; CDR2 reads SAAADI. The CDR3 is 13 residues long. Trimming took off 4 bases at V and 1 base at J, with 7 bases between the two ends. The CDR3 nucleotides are TGCGCCAGCAGTGGACACGGTAACTATGGCTACACCTTC. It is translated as CASSGHGNYGYTF.

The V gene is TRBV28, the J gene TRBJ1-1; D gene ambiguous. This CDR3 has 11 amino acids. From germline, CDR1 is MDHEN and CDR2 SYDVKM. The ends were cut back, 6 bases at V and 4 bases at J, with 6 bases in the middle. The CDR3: CASRSLTEAFF. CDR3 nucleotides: TGTGCCAGCAGAAGCCTCACTGAAGCTTTCTTT.

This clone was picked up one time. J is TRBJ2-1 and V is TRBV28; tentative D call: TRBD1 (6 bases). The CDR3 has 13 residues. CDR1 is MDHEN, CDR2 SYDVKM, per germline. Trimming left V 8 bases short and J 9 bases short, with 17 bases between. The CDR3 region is CASSIFRGPEQFF. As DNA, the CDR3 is TGTGCCAGCTCAATATTCAGGGGTCCTGAGCAGTTCTTC. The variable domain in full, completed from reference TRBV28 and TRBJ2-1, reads DVKVTQSSRYLVKRTGEKVFLECVQDMDHENMFWYRQDPGLGLRLIYFSYDVKMKEKGDIPEGYSVSREKKERFSLILESASTNQTSMYLCASSIFRGPEQFFGPGTRLTVL.

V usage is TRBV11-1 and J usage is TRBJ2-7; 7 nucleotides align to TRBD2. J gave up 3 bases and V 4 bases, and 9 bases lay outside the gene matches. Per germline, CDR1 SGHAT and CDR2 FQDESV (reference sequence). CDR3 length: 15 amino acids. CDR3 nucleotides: TGTGCCAGCAGCTCAGTAGCGGGCGTCGGCTACGAGCAGTACTTC. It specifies CASSSVAGVGYEQYF. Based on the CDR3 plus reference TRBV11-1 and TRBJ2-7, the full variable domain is EAEVAQSPRYKITEKSQAVAFWCDPISGHATLYWYRQILGQGPELLVQFQDESVVDDSQLPKDRFSAERLKGVDSTLKIQPAELGDSAMYLCASSSVAGVGYEQYFGPGTRLTVT.

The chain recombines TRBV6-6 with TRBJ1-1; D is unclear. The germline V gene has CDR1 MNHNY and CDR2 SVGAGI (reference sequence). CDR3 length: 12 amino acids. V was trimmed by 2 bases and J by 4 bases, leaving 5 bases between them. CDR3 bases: TGTGCCAGCAGTTACCTCGTCACTGAAGCTTTCTTT. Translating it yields CASSYLVTEAFF.

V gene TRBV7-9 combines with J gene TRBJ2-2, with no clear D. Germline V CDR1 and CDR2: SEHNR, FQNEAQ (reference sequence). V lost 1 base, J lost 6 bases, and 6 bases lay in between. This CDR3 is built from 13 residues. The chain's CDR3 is CASSLDTAGELFF. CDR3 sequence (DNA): TGTGCCAGCAGCTTAGACACCGCCGGGGAGCTGTTTTTT.

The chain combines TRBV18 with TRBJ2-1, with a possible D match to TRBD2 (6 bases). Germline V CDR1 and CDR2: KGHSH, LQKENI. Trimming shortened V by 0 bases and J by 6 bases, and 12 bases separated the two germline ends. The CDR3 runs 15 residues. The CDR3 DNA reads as TGTGCCAGCTCACCACCTCTGACTAGTAGCAATGAGCAGTTCTTC. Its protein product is CASSPPLTSSNEQFF.

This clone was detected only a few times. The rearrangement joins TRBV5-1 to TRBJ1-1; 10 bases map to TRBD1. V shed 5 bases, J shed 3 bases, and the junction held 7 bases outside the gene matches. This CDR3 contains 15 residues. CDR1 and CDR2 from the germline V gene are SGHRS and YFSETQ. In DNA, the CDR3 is TGCGCCAGCAGTTCCCGGGACAGGGGAGACACTGAAGCTTTCTTT. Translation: CASSSRDRGDTEAFF.

CDR3 sequence reads: CASSLVNEQYF. The CDR3 bases are TGCGCCAGCAGCTTGGTAAACGAGCAGTACTTC. The V and J genes are TRBV5-1 and TRBJ2-7; D gene ambiguous. Deletions cut 0 bases from V and 5 bases from J, with 3 bases between. The CDR3 consists of 11 residues. Germline lookup yields CDR1 SGHRS and CDR2 YFSETQ.

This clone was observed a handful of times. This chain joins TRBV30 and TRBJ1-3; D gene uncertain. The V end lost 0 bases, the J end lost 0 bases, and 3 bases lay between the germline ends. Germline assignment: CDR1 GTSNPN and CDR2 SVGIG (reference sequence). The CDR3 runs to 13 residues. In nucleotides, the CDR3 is TGTGCCTGGAGTGTCCACTCTGGAAACACCATATATTTT. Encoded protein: CAWSVHSGNTIYF.

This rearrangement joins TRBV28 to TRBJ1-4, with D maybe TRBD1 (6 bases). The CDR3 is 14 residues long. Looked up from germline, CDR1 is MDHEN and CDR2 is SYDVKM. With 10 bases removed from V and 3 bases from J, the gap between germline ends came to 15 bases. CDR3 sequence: CATGQGGSNEKLFF. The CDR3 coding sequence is TGTGCCACCGGACAAGGGGGATCTAATGAAAAACTGTTTTTT. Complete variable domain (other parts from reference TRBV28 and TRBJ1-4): DVKVTQSSRYLVKRTGEKVFLECVQDMDHENMFWYRQDPGLGLRLIYFSYDVKMKEKGDIPEGYSVSREKKERFSLILESASTNQTSMYLCATGQGGSNEKLFFGSGTQLSVL.

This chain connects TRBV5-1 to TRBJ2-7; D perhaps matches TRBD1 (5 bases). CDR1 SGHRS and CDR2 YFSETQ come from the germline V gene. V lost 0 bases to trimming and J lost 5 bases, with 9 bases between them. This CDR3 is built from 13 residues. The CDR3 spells CASSLVQGNEQYF. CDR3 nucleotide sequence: TGCGCCAGCAGCTTGGTTCAGGGCAACGAGCAGTACTTC.

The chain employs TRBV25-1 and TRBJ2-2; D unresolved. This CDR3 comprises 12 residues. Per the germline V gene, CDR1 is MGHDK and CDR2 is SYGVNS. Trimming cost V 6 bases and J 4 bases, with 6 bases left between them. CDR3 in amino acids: CASSPGTGELFF. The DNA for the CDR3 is TGTGCCAGCAGCCCAGGCACCGGGGAGCTGTTTTTT.

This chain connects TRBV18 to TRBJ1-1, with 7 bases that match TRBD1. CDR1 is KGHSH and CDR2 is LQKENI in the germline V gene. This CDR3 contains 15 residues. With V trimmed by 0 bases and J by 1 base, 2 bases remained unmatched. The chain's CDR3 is CASSPPGGSNTEAFF. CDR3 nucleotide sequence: TGTGCCAGCTCACCACCAGGGGGCTCGAACACTGAAGCTTTCTTT.

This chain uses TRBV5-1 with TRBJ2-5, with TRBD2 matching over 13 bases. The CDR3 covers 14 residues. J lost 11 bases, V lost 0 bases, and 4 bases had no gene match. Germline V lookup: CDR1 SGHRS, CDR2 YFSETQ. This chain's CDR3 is CASSLAGLAGEQYF. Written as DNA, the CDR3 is TGCGCCAGCAGCTTGGCTGGACTAGCGGGAGAGCAGTACTTC.

CDR3 coding DNA: TGTGCCTGGAGGACCCCAGGGTTGGGCTACACCTTC. It translates to CAWRTPGLGYTF. The rearrangement uses TRBV30 and TRBJ1-2, with D perhaps matching TRBD1 (5 bases). CDR1 and CDR2 (germline): GTSNPN, SVGIG (reference sequence). This CDR3 has 12 amino acids. V gave up 3 bases and J gave up 8 bases, with 13 bases separating them. Using reference TRBV30 and TRBJ1-2 for the parts outside the CDR3, the full variable domain is SQTIHQWPATLVQPVGSPLSLECTVEGTSNPNLYWYRQAAGRGLQLLFYSVGIGQISSEVPQNLSASRPQDRQFILSSKKLLLSDSGFYLCAWRTPGLGYTFGSGTRLTVV.

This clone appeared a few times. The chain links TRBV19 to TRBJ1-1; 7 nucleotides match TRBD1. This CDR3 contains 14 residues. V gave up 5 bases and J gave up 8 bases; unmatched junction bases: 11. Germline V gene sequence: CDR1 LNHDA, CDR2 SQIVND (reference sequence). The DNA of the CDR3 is TGTGCCAGTAGTTACCAGGGGGGACGATCGGAAGCTTTCTTT. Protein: CASSYQGGRSEAFF.

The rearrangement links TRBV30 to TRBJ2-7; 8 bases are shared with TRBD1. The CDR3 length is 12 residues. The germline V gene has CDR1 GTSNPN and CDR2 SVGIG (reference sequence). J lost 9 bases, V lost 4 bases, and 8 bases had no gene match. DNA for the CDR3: TGTGCCTGGACTACAGGACAGGGTGGGCAGTACTTC. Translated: CAWTTGQGGQYF.

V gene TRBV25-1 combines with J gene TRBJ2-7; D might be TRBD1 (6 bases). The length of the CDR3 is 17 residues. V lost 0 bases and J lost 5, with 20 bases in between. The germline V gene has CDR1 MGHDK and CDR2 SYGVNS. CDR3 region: CASSEYCDRQFFHEQYF. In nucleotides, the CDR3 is TGTGCCAGCAGTGAATATTGTGACAGGCAATTTTTCCACGAGCAGTACTTC.

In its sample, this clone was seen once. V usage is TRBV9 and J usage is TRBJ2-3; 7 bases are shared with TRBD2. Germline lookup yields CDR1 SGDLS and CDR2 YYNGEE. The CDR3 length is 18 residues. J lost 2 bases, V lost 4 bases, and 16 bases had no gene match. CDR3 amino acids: CASSPLRGFSGYTDTQYF. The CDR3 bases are TGTGCCAGCAGCCCTCTGCGGGGGTTCAGCGGTTACACAGATACGCAGTATTTT.

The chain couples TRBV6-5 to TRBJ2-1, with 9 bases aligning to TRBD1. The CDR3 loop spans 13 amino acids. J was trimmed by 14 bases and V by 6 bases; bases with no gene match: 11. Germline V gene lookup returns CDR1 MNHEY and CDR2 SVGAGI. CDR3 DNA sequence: TGTGCCAGCAGACCCGTAAGGACAGGGGTTGAGTTCTTC. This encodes CASRPVRTGVEFF.

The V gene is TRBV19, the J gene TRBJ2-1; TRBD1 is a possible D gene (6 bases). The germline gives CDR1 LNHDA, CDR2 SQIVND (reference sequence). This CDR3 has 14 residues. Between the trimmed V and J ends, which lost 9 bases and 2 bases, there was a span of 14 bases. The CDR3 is CASSVGQAYNEQFF. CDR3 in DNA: TGTGCCAGCTCGGTGGGACAAGCCTACAATGAGCAGTTCTTC.

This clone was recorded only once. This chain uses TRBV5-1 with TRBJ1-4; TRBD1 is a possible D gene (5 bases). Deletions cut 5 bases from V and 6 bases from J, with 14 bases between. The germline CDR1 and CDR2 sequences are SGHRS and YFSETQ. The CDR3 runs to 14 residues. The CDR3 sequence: CASRRLGGDEKLFF. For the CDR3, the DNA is TGCGCCAGCAGAAGGCTCGGGGGAGATGAAAAACTGTTTTTT.